This TCR beta chain was sequenced during a study of blood T cell repertoires in COVID-19. Background on the study: The samples span acute and convalescent COVID-19 from the United States, Italy and Spain. Sources were T cells, B-cell-depleted T cells, or PBMCs; the material itself was cDNA or gDNA.

The CDR3 is made up of 17 amino acids. CDR1 is SGHVS and CDR2 is FQNEAQ in the germline V gene. Trimming pared 0 bases from V and 0 bases from J, leaving 12 bases between. The assay was immunoSEQ multiplex PCR, and TCRdb's table has in-frame clones only and misses some. Of about 310,000 clones in the sample, around 85% were seen once. Clinical histories supplied by participants themselves formed the basis of cohort assignment. The specimen was PBMCs or T cells enriched from blood (not recorded which). The sequence was collected from a woman aged 30 to 39 who had been exposed to COVID-19. J is TRBJ1-3 and V is TRBV7-8, with D maybe TRBD1 (5 bases). The CDR3 region is CASSLAGGLLSGNTIYF. Here the CDR3 DNA reads TGTGCCAGCAGCTTAGCCGGGGGACTCCTCTCTGGAAACACCATATATTTT.